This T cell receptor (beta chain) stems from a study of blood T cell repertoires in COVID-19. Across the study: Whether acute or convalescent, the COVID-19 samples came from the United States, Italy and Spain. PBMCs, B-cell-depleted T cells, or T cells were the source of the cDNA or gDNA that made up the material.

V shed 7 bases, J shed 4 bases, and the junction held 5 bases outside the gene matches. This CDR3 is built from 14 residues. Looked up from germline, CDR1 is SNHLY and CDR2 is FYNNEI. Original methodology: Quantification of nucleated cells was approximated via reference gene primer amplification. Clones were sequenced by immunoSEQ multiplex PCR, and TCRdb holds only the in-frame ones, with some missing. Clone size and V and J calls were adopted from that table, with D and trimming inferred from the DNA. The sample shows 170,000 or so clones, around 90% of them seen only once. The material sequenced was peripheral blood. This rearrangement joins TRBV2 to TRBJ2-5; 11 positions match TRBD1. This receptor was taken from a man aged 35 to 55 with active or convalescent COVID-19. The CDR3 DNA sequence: TGTGCCAGCACTCAGGACAGGGGGCTAGAGACCCAGTACTTC. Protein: CASTQDRGLETQYF. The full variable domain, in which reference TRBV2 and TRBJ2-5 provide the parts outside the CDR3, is EPEVTQTPSHQVTQMGQEVILRCVPISNHLYFYWYRQILGQKVEFLVSFYNNEISEKSEIFDDQFSVERPDGSNFTLKIRSTKLEDSAMYFCASTQDRGLETQYFGPGTRLLVL.